The clone carrying this T cell receptor (beta chain) was detected a few times. The antigen is unknown. The data derive from a study of blood T cells in healthy people across ages. Whole-study findings and limits: More naive CD4+ cells and higher diversity marked long-lived donors relative to aged donors.

Per germline, CDR1 MNHEY and CDR2 SVGAGI. V gave up 8 bases and J gave up 12 bases, with 17 bases separating them. This CDR3 comprises 11 residues. Next came a second PCR, run for about 6 to 11 cycles, which used a sample-barcoded 5' primer along with a J-beta primer mix. MiXCR, run by TCRdb on the 5' RACE reads, gives a single entry per CDR3 protein. The table includes around 1,000,000 distinct CDR3 sequences, approximately 25% detected once. A further study also used this sample, focusing on T cells of mothers and their children.

This chain links TRBV6-5 with TRBJ2-7; D possibly uses TRBD1 or TRBD2 (6 bases each). The receptor comes from a girl aged 2-15 years in good health. The sequenced sample was blood. CDR3 loop: CASGFSGARYF. The CDR3 DNA reads as TGTGCCAGCGGCTTCTCGGGGGCCCGGTACTTC.